Sequencing of this TCR beta chain was carried out in a study of blood T cell repertoires in COVID-19. Background on the study: Samples of COVID-19 (acute and convalescent) were obtained from the United States, Italy and Spain.

This clone was counted a single time. Method: immunoSEQ multiplex PCR; TCRdb's copy keeps in-frame clones and lacks some. The sample yields hundreds of thousands of clones, 89% seen once. Enrollees, roughly 18 to 90 years old, lived in 24 US areas. Two negative PCRs, clearance, or symptom resolution had been documented for recovered Cohort 3 donors. J lost 4 bases, V lost 7 bases, and 16 bases had no gene match. This CDR3 spans 17 amino acids. Germline CDR1 is SGHNT and CDR2 is YYREEE (reference sequence). This sequence was found in a woman aged 35 to 49 who had recovered from COVID-19. Material: PBMCs or T cells enriched from blood (not recorded which). The chain couples TRBV5-4 to TRBJ2-3; the match to TRBD2 covers 9 bases. CDR3 bases: TGTGCCAGCTCGCCCGCGGGGGGGGCGCGTGTGGCAGATACGCAGTATTTT. Translating gives CASSPAGGARVADTQYF.